This T cell receptor (beta chain) was profiled in a study of PD-1 blockade in mismatch repair-deficient tumors (dated by TCRdb to 2017 to 2019). As for the study more broadly: The trial enrolled 85 to 100 consecutive patients with roughly twelve mismatch repair-deficient cancer types between 2013 and 2016, all previously treated and progressing. Deep sequencing of TCR CDR3 regions was used to track tumor-associated T cell clones in peripheral blood of patients responding to PD-1 blockade.

In regard to this clone: Its cognate antigen has yet to be identified. No clone much larger than this one lies a single base away; base qualities are absent.

Library generation was performed with the immunoSEQ multiplex PCR assay. Sourced from immuneACCESS, this table was stored by TCRdb with only in-frame sequences that have V and J called. A share of the clones is absent; for the studies checked, an unresolved V gene accounts for under half, and the remainder has no known explanation. The sample yields under 15,000 clones; 70% to 85% were counted once. The ten largest clones add up to approximately 2% of the sample. Overall study results and their limits: After pembrolizumab, tumor-resident clones, which were often undetectable in blood before treatment, expanded rapidly and then contracted, generally ahead of radiologic responses.

Mismatch repair deficiency was established in every enrolled patient by polymerase chain reaction or immunohistochemistry. A few patients who responded to pembrolizumab therapy underwent TCR sequencing. The phase II trial prospectively evaluated PD-1 blockade with pembrolizumab in advanced mismatch repair-deficient cancers, independent of tissue of origin. Peripheral blood T cell samples were gathered serially, both before PD-1 blockade started and at multiple time points afterward. Blood sampling time points were reported as weeks after the first dose of pembrolizumab. The TCR originated in an adult with mismatch repair-deficient cancer. The sequences come from PBMCs, collected about 15 weeks after starting pembrolizumab.

CDR3 sequence: CASNWSSREGRLFF. The nucleotide sequence is given as TGTGCCAGCAATTGGAGCAGCCGAGAGGGCCGACTGTTTTTT. The sequence joins TRBV28 to TRBJ1-4; the D gene assignment is ambiguous. V and J are truncated by 7 bases and 13 bases respectively, leaving an intervening sequence of 22 bases. The CDR3 starts with the cysteine, ends with the phenylalanine, and has 14 residues. This entry keeps only the CDR3 DNA: 42 bases, framed from base 1. From the germline V gene, CDR1 is MDHEN and CDR2 is SYDVKM.